This T cell receptor (beta chain) was sequenced in a study of regulatory T cells in long-lasting Graves disease. Study-wide findings and caveats: Sample size was small, which may have lowered accuracy.

This CDR3 contains 14 residues. V lost 0 bases, J lost 7 bases, and 14 bases lay in between. Per germline, CDR1 SGHRS and CDR2 YFSETQ. This clonotype came up many times. Its antigen is currently unknown. Arm-PCR with iRepertoire HTBI primers amplified the CDR3 regions for these TCR beta libraries. Via MiXCR, TCRdb re-called the multiplex PCR reads, giving one row per CDR3 protein. Seen here are about 360,000 distinct CDR3 sequences, 15% to 20% observed once, and the top ten hold 20%. This sample's time point: newly diagnosed GD, antithyroid drugs for less than 3 months. From RNA extracted from PBMCs, the TCR library was made. These records were also assigned to another study, of T cells in Graves' hyperthyroidism and ophthalmopathy. Turning to that study: The hyperthyroidism patients had all been newly diagnosed, and their disease duration was under 2 months. Their ages ranged from 18 to 65 years. The TCR CDR3 first-round RT-PCR relied on the HTBI primer set.

This chain links TRBV5-1 with TRBJ2-7; D remains unclear. Sequencing was performed on peripheral blood mononuclear cells (PBMCs), taken at new diagnosis, from a patient treated with antithyroid drugs. This TCR came from a woman between 18 and 30 years old with Graves disease. The CDR3 region is CASSLAPSMGEQYF. CDR3 in DNA: TGCGCCAGCAGCTTGGCCCCGTCGATGGGAGAGCAGTACTTC.